The 5 T cell receptor beta chains in this list originate from one sample, sequenced in a study of patients and donors after allogeneic stem cell transplantation. Using its own MiXCR run on the RT-PCR reads, TCRdb lists one record per CDR3 protein. The sample has under 170,000 distinct CDR3 sequences, about 40% seen once. What was sequenced was blood, either unsorted or a sorted T cell fraction (not recorded which). The receptors here all came from a human donor who was either an allogeneic HSCT recipient or a stem cell or donor lymphocyte infusion donor (not recorded which). It is not recorded whose cells these are; they may come from a transplant donor.

This clonotype turned up a few times. The rearrangement uses TRBV20-1 and TRBJ2-7; 7 nucleotides line up with TRBD1. The CDR3 has 12 residues. V dropped 6 bases and J dropped 7; count of bases not matched to a gene: 9. Germline V gene lookup returns CDR1 DFQATT and CDR2 SNEGSKA (reference sequence). CDR3 amino acids: CSANRQGSEQYF. CDR3 DNA sequence: TGCAGTGCAAACCGACAGGGTTCTGAGCAGTACTTC.

This clonotype was seen a handful of times. The chain couples TRBV24-1 to TRBJ1-2; D is unclear. The germline V gene encodes CDR1 KGHDR and CDR2 SFDVKD. The CDR3 covers 13 residues. V lost 7 bases to trimming and J lost 1 base, with 9 bases between them. CDR3 region: CATRRHSNYGYTF. The DNA for the CDR3 is TGTGCCACCAGAAGACACAGTAACTATGGCTACACCTTC.

This clonotype was picked up one time. V usage is TRBV9 and J usage is TRBJ2-7; unclear D gene. Germline-derived CDR1 and CDR2 are SGDLS and YYNGEE. Trimming removed 0 bases at V and 5 bases at J, with 12 bases between. This CDR3 is 14 amino acids long. Written as DNA, the CDR3 is TGTGCCAGCAGCGTAGGGGGTGTTAGTGACGAGCAGTACTTC. Amino acid sequence: CASSVGGVSDEQYF.

The chain recombines TRBV13 with TRBJ1-1; D gene unclear. The CDR3 is 13 residues long. Deletions cut 6 bases from V and 6 bases from J, with 14 bases between. Germline assignment: CDR1 PRHDT and CDR2 FYEKMQ (reference sequence). CDR3 region: CASRLNWGSEAFF. Here the CDR3 DNA reads TGTGCCAGCAGACTAAACTGGGGATCTGAAGCTTTCTTT.

This sequence joins TRBV12-3 or TRBV12-4 and TRBJ1-1; no firm D call. This CDR3 region has 13 residues. With 0 bases removed from V and 6 bases from J, the gap between germline ends came to 8 bases. DNA of the CDR3: TGTGCCAGCAGTTTAGCCGGGAGGCCTGAAGCTTTCTTT. Its protein product is CASSLAGRPEAFF.